Below, one TCR beta chain is given with its context. Its antigen is unknown. This record belongs to a study of human T cells and chemical hapten exposure. The study, taken as a whole, reports: Expanded TCRs formed significantly more large CDR3 similarity clusters than controls.

Trimming removed 5 bases from V and 2 bases from J, with 13 bases in between. This CDR3 is 14 amino acids long. Germline CDR1 is LGHDT and CDR2 is YNNKEL (reference sequence). Unique molecular identifiers were attached to individual cDNA molecules during library preparation. TCRdb fed the RACE reads into MiXCR, producing one record per CDR3 protein. Of about 180,000 distinct CDR3 sequences in the sample, around 30% are singletons; the top ten hold roughly 3%. Time point in this sample: pre-sensitization, week 0. This sample's treatment: therapeutic diphenylcyclopropenone sensitization with weekly scalp DPC. Donation of samples came from alopecia patients who were 18 to 70 years old and suitable for DPC.

The TCR comes from a woman in her 30s with alopecia areata. Some clones in this sample may be carry-over from other donors' samples. The chain combines TRBV3-1 with TRBJ2-7; D perhaps matches TRBD2 (6 bases). The sequences come from whole blood, collected in connection with sensitization to the hapten diphenylcyclopropenone (DPC). CDR3 nucleotide sequence: TGTGCCAGCAGCAGAACCCGCGGGGCCTACGAGCAGTACTTC. Translating it yields CASSRTRGAYEQYF.